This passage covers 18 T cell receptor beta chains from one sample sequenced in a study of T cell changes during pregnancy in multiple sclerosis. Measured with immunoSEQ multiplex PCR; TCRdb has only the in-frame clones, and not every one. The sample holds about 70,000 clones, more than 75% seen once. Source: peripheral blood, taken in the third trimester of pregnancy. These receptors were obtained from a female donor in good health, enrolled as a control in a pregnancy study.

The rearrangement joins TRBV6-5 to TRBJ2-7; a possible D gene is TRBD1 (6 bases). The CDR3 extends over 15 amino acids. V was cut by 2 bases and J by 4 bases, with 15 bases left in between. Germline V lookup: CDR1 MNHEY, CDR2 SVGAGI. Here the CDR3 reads CASSYAAGAGYEQYF. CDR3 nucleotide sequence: TGTGCCAGCAGTTACGCCGCAGGGGCCGGTTACGAGCAGTACTTC.

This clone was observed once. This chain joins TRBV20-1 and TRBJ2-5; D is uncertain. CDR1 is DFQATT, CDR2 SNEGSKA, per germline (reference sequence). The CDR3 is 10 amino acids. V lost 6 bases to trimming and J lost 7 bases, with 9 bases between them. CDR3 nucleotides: TGCAGTGCGAGGTTCGGGACCCAGTACTTC. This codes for CSARFGTQYF.

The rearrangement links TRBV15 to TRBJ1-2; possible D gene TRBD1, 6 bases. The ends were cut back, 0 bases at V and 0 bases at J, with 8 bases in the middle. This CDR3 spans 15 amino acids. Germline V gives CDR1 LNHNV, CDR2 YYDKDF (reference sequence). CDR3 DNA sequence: TGTGCCACCAGCAGAGAACAGGGCGCTAACTATGGCTACACCTTC. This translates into CATSREQGANYGYTF.

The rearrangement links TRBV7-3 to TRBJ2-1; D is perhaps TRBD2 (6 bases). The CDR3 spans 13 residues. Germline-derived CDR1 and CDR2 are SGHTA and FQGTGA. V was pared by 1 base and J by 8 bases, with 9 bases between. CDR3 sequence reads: CASSLIREDEQFF. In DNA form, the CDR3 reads TGTGCCAGCAGCTTAATCAGGGAGGATGAGCAGTTCTTC.

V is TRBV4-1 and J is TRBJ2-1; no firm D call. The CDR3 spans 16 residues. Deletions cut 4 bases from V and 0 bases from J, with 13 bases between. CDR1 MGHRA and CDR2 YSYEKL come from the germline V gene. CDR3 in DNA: TGCGCCAGCAGCCTCCAATATTCGAGCTCCTACAATGAGCAGTTCTTC. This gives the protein CASSLQYSSSYNEQFF.

CDR3: CASSLLAGGLEQYF. The CDR3 bases are TGTGCCAGCAGCTTGCTAGCGGGGGGTCTCGAGCAGTACTTC. This chain connects TRBV7-9 to TRBJ2-7, with 11 bases aligning to TRBD2. Germline lookup yields CDR1 SEHNR and CDR2 FQNEAQ (reference sequence). The CDR3 contains 14 residues. Trimming removed 3 bases from V and 6 bases from J; junction bases left unmatched: 4.

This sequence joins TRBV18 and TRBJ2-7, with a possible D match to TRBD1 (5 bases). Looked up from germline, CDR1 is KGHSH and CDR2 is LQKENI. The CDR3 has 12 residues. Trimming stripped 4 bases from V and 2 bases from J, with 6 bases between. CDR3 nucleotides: TGTGCCAGCTCACGACAGACCTACGAGCAGTACTTC. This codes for CASSRQTYEQYF.

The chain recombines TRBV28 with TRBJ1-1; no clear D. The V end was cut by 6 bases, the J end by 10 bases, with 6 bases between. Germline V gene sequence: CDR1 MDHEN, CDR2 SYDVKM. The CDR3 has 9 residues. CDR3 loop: CASSSPAFF. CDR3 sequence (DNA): TGTGCCAGCAGCTCTCCAGCTTTCTTT.

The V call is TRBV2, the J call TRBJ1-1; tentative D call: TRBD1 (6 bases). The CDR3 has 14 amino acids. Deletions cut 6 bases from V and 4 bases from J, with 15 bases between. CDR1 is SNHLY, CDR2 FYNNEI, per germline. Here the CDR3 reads CASRVQGGGTEAFF. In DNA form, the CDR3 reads TGTGCCAGCAGAGTACAGGGTGGTGGCACTGAAGCTTTCTTT.

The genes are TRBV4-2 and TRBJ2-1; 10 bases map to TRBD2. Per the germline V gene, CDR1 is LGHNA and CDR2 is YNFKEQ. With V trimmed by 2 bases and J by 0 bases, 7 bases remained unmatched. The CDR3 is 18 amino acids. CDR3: CASSQTSGIPSSYNEQFF. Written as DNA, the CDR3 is TGTGCCAGCAGCCAAACTAGCGGGATTCCAAGCTCCTACAATGAGCAGTTCTTC.

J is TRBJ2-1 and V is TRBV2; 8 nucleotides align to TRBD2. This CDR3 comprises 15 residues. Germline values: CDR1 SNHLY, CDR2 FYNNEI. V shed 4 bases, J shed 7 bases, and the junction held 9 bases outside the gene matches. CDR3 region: CASSVWRGAGNEQFF. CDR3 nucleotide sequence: TGTGCCAGCAGTGTATGGCGGGGGGCGGGGAATGAGCAGTTCTTC.

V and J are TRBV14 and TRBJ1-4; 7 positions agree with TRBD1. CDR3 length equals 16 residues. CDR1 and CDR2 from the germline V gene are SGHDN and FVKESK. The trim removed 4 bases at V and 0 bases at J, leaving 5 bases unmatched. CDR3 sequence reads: CASSRGQFATNEKLFF. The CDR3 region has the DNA TGTGCCAGCAGCCGGGGACAGTTTGCAACTAATGAAAAACTGTTTTTT.

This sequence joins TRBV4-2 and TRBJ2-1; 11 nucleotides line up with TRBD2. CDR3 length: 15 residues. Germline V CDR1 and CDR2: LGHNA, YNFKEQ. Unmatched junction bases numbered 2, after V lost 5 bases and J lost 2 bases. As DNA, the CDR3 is TGTGCCAGCAGCTTTAGCGGGGGGGCCTACAATGAGCAGTTCTTC. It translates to CASSFSGGAYNEQFF.

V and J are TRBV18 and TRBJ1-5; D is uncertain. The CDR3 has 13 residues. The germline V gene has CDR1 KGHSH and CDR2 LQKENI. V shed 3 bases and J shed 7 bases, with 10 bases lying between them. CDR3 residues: CASSPSAVQPQHF. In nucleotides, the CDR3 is TGTGCCAGCTCACCGTCGGCGGTGCAGCCCCAGCATTTT.

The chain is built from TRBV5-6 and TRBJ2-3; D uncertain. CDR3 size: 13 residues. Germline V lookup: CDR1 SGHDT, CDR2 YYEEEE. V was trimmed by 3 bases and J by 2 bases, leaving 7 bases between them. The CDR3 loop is CASSSPTTDTQYF. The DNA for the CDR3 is TGTGCCAGCAGCTCCCCTACCACAGATACGCAGTATTTT.

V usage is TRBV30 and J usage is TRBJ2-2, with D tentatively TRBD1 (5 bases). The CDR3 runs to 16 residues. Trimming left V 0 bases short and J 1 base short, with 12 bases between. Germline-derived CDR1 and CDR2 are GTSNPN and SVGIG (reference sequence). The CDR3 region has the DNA TGTGCCTGGAGTGTACTACCAGGGCTGAACACCGGGGAGCTGTTTTTT. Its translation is CAWSVLPGLNTGELFF.

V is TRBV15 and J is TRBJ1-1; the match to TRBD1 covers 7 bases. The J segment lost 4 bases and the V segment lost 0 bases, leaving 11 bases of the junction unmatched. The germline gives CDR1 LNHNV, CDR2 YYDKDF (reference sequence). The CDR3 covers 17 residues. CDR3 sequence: CATSRDRVGRQGTEAFF. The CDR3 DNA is TGTGCCACCAGCAGAGATAGGGTAGGGAGACAGGGCACTGAAGCTTTCTTT.

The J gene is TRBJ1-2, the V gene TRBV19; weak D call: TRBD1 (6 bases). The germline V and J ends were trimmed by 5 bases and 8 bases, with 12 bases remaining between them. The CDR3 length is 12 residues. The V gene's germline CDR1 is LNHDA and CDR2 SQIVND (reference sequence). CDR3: CASSPQGYGYTF. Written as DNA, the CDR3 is TGTGCCAGTAGTCCACAGGGTTACGGCTACACCTTC.